A selection of T cell receptor beta chains follows, all from one sample in a study of blood T cell repertoires in COVID-19. Sequenced by immunoSEQ multiplex PCR; TCRdb stores in-frame clones only, minus some. Of some 180,000 clones listed, 70% to 90% are singletons. The sequenced sample was peripheral blood. The source is a man over 45 who had recovered from COVID-19. Both conserved end residues are part of each CDR3. A D gene is named only where the DNA matches it firmly. Only part of the rows carry a size: once, few, many, or a class if the clone is expanded.

V gene: TRBV11-2; clone size: .; D gene: TRBD1; J gene: TRBJ1-1; CDR3 DNA: TGTGCCAGCAGCAGGGGGCGAAACACTGAAGCTTTCTTT; CDR3 protein: CASSRGRNTEAFF
V gene: TRBV5-1; clone size: once; D gene: TRBD1; J gene: TRBJ1-1; CDR3 DNA: TGCGCCAGCAGCGCCGGACCAGGGGGTACTGAAGCTTTCTTT; CDR3 protein: CASSAGPGGTEAFF
V gene: TRBV7-4; clone size: .; D gene: TRBD1; J gene: TRBJ1-5; CDR3 DNA: TGTGCCAGCAGCTTGAGGGACAGGGGACTGCGTGGGCCCCAGCATTTT; CDR3 protein: CASSLRDRGLRGPQHF
V gene: TRBV9; clone size: once; D gene: .; J gene: TRBJ2-3; CDR3 DNA: TGTGCCAGCAGCGTTCATGGGGCGGCAGATACGCAGTATTTT; CDR3 protein: CASSVHGAADTQYF
V gene: TRBV7-6; clone size: .; D gene: .; J gene: TRBJ1-2; CDR3 DNA: TGTGCCAGCAGCCCATCGACAGATACCAACTATGGCTACACCTTC; CDR3 protein: CASSPSTDTNYGYTF
V gene: TRBV11-2; clone size: .; D gene: TRBD2; J gene: TRBJ2-1; CDR3 DNA: TGTGCCAGCAGCTTAGATACCTTCCTAGCGGGATACAATGAGCAGTTCTTC; CDR3 protein: CASSLDTFLAGYNEQFF
V gene: TRBV28; clone size: .; D gene: .; J gene: TRBJ2-6; CDR3 DNA: TGTGCCAGCAGCCGACAGGTTACCTTCCCCTCTGGGGCCAACGTCCTGACTTTC; CDR3 protein: CASSRQVTFPSGANVLTF
V gene: TRBV2; clone size: .; D gene: TRBD2; J gene: TRBJ2-3; CDR3 DNA: TGTGCCAGCAGATGGGGTAGCGGGAGGAGCACAGATACGCAGTATTTT; CDR3 protein: CASRWGSGRSTDTQYF
V gene: TRBV18; clone size: .; D gene: TRBD1; J gene: TRBJ1-5; CDR3 DNA: TGTGCCAGCTCAAAAGGGACAGGGAACCAGCCCCAGCATTTT; CDR3 protein: CASSKGTGNQPQHF
V gene: TRBV15; clone size: .; D gene: TRBD1; J gene: TRBJ1-4; CDR3 DNA: TGTGCCACCAGCAGAGATTGGTCCCAGGGGGCGCCGGTTGAAAAACTGTTTTTT; CDR3 protein: CATSRDWSQGAPVEKLFF
V gene: TRBV6-5; clone size: .; D gene: .; J gene: TRBJ2-1; CDR3 DNA: TGTGCCAGCAAGGGGGGGGGAATCAATGAGCAGTTCTTC; CDR3 protein: CASKGGGINEQFF
V gene: TRBV5-1; clone size: .; D gene: TRBD1; J gene: TRBJ2-5; CDR3 DNA: TGCGCCAGCAGCTTGCCCCAGGGGGTATCAGGGGAGACCCAGTACTTC; CDR3 protein: CASSLPQGVSGETQYF
V gene: TRBV5-4; clone size: .; D gene: .; J gene: TRBJ2-4; CDR3 DNA: TGTGCCAGCAGCTTCCGCGGGCGGGTGGACATTCAGTACTTC; CDR3 protein: CASSFRGRVDIQYF
V gene: TRBV3-1/TRBV3-2; clone size: .; D gene: .; J gene: TRBJ2-7; CDR3 DNA: TGTGCCAGCAGCCAAGGGCTCGAGCAGTACTTC; CDR3 protein: CASSQGLEQYF
V gene: TRBV3-1/TRBV3-2; clone size: .; D gene: TRBD1; J gene: TRBJ1-2; CDR3 DNA: TGTGCCAGATATCACAGGGGCGACTACTATGGCTACACCTTC; CDR3 protein: CARYHRGDYYGYTF
V gene: TRBV5-1; clone size: few; D gene: .; J gene: TRBJ2-1; CDR3 DNA: TGCGCCAGCAGCCATTCCTCTTTAAGCGGGAATGAGCAGTTCTTC; CDR3 protein: CASSHSSLSGNEQFF
V gene: TRBV5-1; clone size: .; D gene: TRBD1; J gene: TRBJ2-4; CDR3 DNA: TGCGCCAGCAGCTTGGGGGGCGCAGGGGGAGCCAAAAACATTCAGTACTTC; CDR3 protein: CASSLGGAGGAKNIQYF
V gene: TRBV5-8; clone size: .; D gene: TRBD1; J gene: TRBJ1-5; CDR3 DNA: TGTGCCAGCAGCCGACGACAGGGAGGAAACCAGCCCCAGCATTTT; CDR3 protein: CASSRRQGGNQPQHF
V gene: TRBV5-1; clone size: .; D gene: TRBD2; J gene: TRBJ2-1; CDR3 DNA: TGCGCCAGCAGCGCGGGACTAGCGGGAGACAATGAGCAGTTCTTC; CDR3 protein: CASSAGLAGDNEQFF
V gene: TRBV6-5; clone size: .; D gene: .; J gene: TRBJ2-2; CDR3 DNA: TGTGCCAGCAGACACAGGGATTTTAACGCCGGGGAGCTGTTTTTT; CDR3 protein: CASRHRDFNAGELFF
V gene: TRBV2; clone size: .; D gene: .; J gene: TRBJ2-1; CDR3 DNA: TGTGCCAGCAGTAGGGACACTTCCCCCTACAATGAGCAGTTCTTC; CDR3 protein: CASSRDTSPYNEQFF
V gene: TRBV28; clone size: .; D gene: TRBD1; J gene: TRBJ2-7; CDR3 DNA: TGTGCCAGCAGTCTCTCCGGGACAGGGACTTACGAGCAGTACTTC; CDR3 protein: CASSLSGTGTYEQYF
V gene: TRBV6-2/TRBV6-3; clone size: .; D gene: TRBD2; J gene: TRBJ2-1; CDR3 DNA: TGTGCCAGCAGTCTTCCGACTAGCGGGAGGGAGCAGTTCTTC; CDR3 protein: CASSLPTSGREQFF
V gene: TRBV6-4; clone size: .; D gene: .; J gene: TRBJ1-5; CDR3 DNA: TGTGCCAGCGCCCCGGACAGCCTATTGCCCCAGCATTTT; CDR3 protein: CASAPDSLLPQHF
V gene: TRBV10-3; clone size: .; D gene: .; J gene: TRBJ2-7; CDR3 DNA: TGTGCCATCAGTGGGCGGCAGCCCTACGAGCAGTACTTC; CDR3 protein: CAISGRQPYEQYF
V gene: TRBV6-2/TRBV6-3; clone size: .; D gene: TRBD2; J gene: TRBJ2-7; CDR3 DNA: TGTGCCAGCAGTCCCCTTAGCGGGAGGCTCGCCTACGAGCAGTACTTC; CDR3 protein: CASSPLSGRLAYEQYF
V gene: TRBV7-2; clone size: .; D gene: TRBD2; J gene: TRBJ2-1; CDR3 DNA: TGTGCCAGCAGCTCCACTAGCGGGAGGGCCACGTACAATGAGCAGTTCTTC; CDR3 protein: CASSSTSGRATYNEQFF
V gene: TRBV7-2; clone size: .; D gene: TRBD2; J gene: TRBJ2-3; CDR3 DNA: TGTGCCAGCAGCTTATTCAGCGGGAGTACAGATACGCAGTATTTT; CDR3 protein: CASSLFSGSTDTQYF
V gene: TRBV7-3; clone size: .; D gene: .; J gene: TRBJ2-3; CDR3 DNA: TGTGCCAGCAGGGCGGGGGCTCCAGATACGCAGTATTTT; CDR3 protein: CASRAGAPDTQYF
V gene: TRBV11-2; clone size: .; D gene: .; J gene: TRBJ1-1; CDR3 DNA: TGTGCCAGCTGGGGCGGCACGGGTGGAGCTTTCTTT; CDR3 protein: CASWGGTGGAFF
V gene: TRBV7-9; clone size: .; D gene: TRBD1; J gene: TRBJ2-7; CDR3 DNA: TGTGCCAGCAATGGGGACAGACACCCCTACGAGCAGTACTTC; CDR3 protein: CASNGDRHPYEQYF
V gene: TRBV28; clone size: .; D gene: .; J gene: TRBJ2-7; CDR3 DNA: TGTGCCAGCAGCCCCGCCGAGAATTACGAGCAGTACTTC; CDR3 protein: CASSPAENYEQYF
V gene: TRBV30; clone size: .; D gene: .; J gene: TRBJ1-1; CDR3 DNA: TGTGCCGGGGGGGGCATGAACACTGAAGCTTTCTTT; CDR3 protein: CAGGGMNTEAFF
V gene: TRBV7-9; clone size: .; D gene: .; J gene: TRBJ2-2; CDR3 DNA: TGTGCCAGCAGCTTCAGGGTGGGAAACACCGGGGAGCTGTTTTTT; CDR3 protein: CASSFRVGNTGELFF
V gene: TRBV19; clone size: .; D gene: TRBD1; J gene: TRBJ2-5; CDR3 DNA: TGTGCCAGTAGGACAGGGGCCGGGGGGACCCAGTACTTC; CDR3 protein: CASRTGAGGTQYF
V gene: TRBV4-3; clone size: once; D gene: TRBD1; J gene: TRBJ1-1; CDR3 DNA: TGCGCCAGCAGCCAATGGACAGGGGGCGACACTGAAGCTTTCTTT; CDR3 protein: CASSQWTGGDTEAFF
V gene: TRBV11-1; clone size: .; D gene: .; J gene: TRBJ2-7; CDR3 DNA: TGTGCCAGCAGCCGGACAAGGGGGACCTACGAGCAGTACTTC; CDR3 protein: CASSRTRGTYEQYF
V gene: TRBV4-3; clone size: .; D gene: TRBD1; J gene: TRBJ2-7; CDR3 DNA: TGCGCCAGCAGCCAAGAATCCGGGACAGCCTACGAGCAGTACTTC; CDR3 protein: CASSQESGTAYEQYF
V gene: TRBV27; clone size: .; D gene: TRBD2; J gene: TRBJ2-5; CDR3 DNA: TGTGCCAGCAGTTTATCGTGGGGGGGAGGGACCCAGTACTTC; CDR3 protein: CASSLSWGGGTQYF
V gene: TRBV6-2/TRBV6-3; clone size: .; D gene: TRBD1; J gene: TRBJ1-1; CDR3 DNA: TGTGCCAGCAGCATCAGGGGGTTGGGTGTAAAAACTGAAGCTTTCTTT; CDR3 protein: CASSIRGLGVKTEAFF
V gene: TRBV2; clone size: .; D gene: TRBD2; J gene: TRBJ2-7; CDR3 DNA: TGTGCCAGCAGTGAAACGGGGGGACCCTACGAGCAGTACTTC; CDR3 protein: CASSETGGPYEQYF
V gene: TRBV5-1; clone size: .; D gene: .; J gene: TRBJ1-1; CDR3 DNA: TGCGCCAGCAGCTCCGCCCCAGGGATAAACACTGAAGCTTTCTTT; CDR3 protein: CASSSAPGINTEAFF
V gene: TRBV7-2; clone size: .; D gene: .; J gene: TRBJ1-1; CDR3 DNA: TGTGCCAGCAGACGTCAGGGCCCGAACACTGAAGCTTTCTTT; CDR3 protein: CASRRQGPNTEAFF
V gene: TRBV12-3/TRBV12-4; clone size: once; D gene: .; J gene: TRBJ2-7; CDR3 DNA: TGTGCCAGCAGTTTGAACAGGTGGTACGAGCAGTACTTC; CDR3 protein: CASSLNRWYEQYF
V gene: TRBV29-1; clone size: .; D gene: TRBD1; J gene: TRBJ1-5; CDR3 DNA: TGCAGCGTACGGACAGGGGGCAATCAGCCCCAGCATTTT; CDR3 protein: CSVRTGGNQPQHF
V gene: TRBV20-1; clone size: .; D gene: TRBD1; J gene: TRBJ2-7; CDR3 DNA: TGCAGTGCTAGTGGAGGGACAGGAGTTCTGGTATCCCACGAGCAGTACTTC; CDR3 protein: CSASGGTGVLVSHEQYF
V gene: TRBV18; clone size: .; D gene: .; J gene: TRBJ1-1; CDR3 DNA: TGTGCCAGCTCACCTCGGCAGGGGCGAACGGGTACTGAAGCTTTCTTT; CDR3 protein: CASSPRQGRTGTEAFF
V gene: TRBV30; clone size: .; D gene: TRBD1; J gene: TRBJ2-3; CDR3 DNA: TGTGCCTGGAGTAAACAGGGGGTTAAGGATACGCAGTATTTT; CDR3 protein: CAWSKQGVKDTQYF
V gene: TRBV19; clone size: .; D gene: .; J gene: TRBJ2-7; CDR3 DNA: TGTGCCAGTATAGGGCAGGGAACCTACGAGCAGTACTTC; CDR3 protein: CASIGQGTYEQYF
V gene: TRBV2; clone size: .; D gene: .; J gene: TRBJ1-6; CDR3 DNA: TGTGCCAGCAGCTTCGGACAGCCCTATAATTCACCCCTCCACTTT; CDR3 protein: CASSFGQPYNSPLHF
V gene: TRBV19; clone size: .; D gene: .; J gene: TRBJ1-3; CDR3 DNA: TGTGCCAGTAGTATTAGAGGTACGACCTCTGGAAACACCATATATTTT; CDR3 protein: CASSIRGTTSGNTIYF
V gene: TRBV5-1; clone size: once; D gene: .; J gene: TRBJ1-2; CDR3 DNA: TGCGCCAGCAGCTTGGGGTCAGGGTATGGCTACACCTTC; CDR3 protein: CASSLGSGYGYTF